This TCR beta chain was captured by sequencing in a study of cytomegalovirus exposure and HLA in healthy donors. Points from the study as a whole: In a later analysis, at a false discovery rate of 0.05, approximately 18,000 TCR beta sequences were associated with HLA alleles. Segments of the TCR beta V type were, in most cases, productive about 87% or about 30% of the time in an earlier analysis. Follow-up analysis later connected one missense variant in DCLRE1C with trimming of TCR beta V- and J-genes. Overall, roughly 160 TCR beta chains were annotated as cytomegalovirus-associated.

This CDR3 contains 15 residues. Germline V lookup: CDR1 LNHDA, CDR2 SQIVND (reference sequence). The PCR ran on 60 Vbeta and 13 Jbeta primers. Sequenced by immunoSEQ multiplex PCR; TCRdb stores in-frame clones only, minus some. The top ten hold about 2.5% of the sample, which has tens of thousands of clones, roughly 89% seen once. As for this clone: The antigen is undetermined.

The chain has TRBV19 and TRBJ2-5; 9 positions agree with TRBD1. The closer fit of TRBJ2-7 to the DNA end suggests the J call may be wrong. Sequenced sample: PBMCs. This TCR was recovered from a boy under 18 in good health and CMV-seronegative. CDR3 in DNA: TGTGCCAGTAGTATAAGGACAGGGGCCTCCTACGAGCAGTACTTC. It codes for CASSIRTGASYEQYF.